These 19 T cell receptor beta chains originate from one sample sequenced in a study of shared clonotypes between healthy human individuals. Assay used: immunoSEQ multiplex PCR; TCRdb lists only in-frame clones, some missing. The sample records some 1,400,000 clones, roughly 96% being singletons. Sequencing was carried out using naive CD4+ T cells sorted from blood. Subset noted: CD45RA+ positively selected. These receptor sequences come from a young man in good health.

The genes are TRBV28 and TRBJ2-5; D is perhaps TRBD2 (5 bases). V was shortened by 6 bases and J by 1 base, with 12 bases between the two germline ends. CDR3 length equals 14 residues. The germline CDR1 and CDR2 sequences are MDHEN and SYDVKM. CDR3: CASRPWEIQETQYF. CDR3 nucleotides: TGTGCCAGCAGACCGTGGGAGATCCAAGAGACCCAGTACTTC.

The chain has TRBV7-2 and TRBJ1-1; 9 nucleotides align to TRBD1. J lost 5 bases, V lost 2 bases, and 9 bases had no gene match. The CDR3 is made up of 16 amino acids. Germline V CDR1 and CDR2: SGHTA, FQGNSA. The CDR3 DNA reads TGTGCCAGCAGCTTATGGGGACAGGGCATTGATACTGAAGCTTTCTTT. Its protein is CASSLWGQGIDTEAFF.

The chain carries TRBV11-2 and TRBJ1-2, with D unclear. Trimming left V 0 bases short and J 3 bases short, with 8 bases between. CDR3 length: 14 residues. Germline V gene data show CDR1 as SGHAT and CDR2 as FQNNGV. The CDR3 region is CASSLDVRHYGYTF. CDR3 nucleotide sequence: TGTGCCAGCAGCTTAGATGTCAGACACTATGGCTACACCTTC.

About this clone: This sample includes further DNA sequences coding for the same CDR3. J is TRBJ2-5 and V is TRBV18, with D unclear. The CDR3 spans 13 residues. V dropped 4 bases and J dropped 0 bases, with 6 bases sitting between them. Germline V CDR1 and CDR2: KGHSH, LQKENI. CDR3 amino acids: CASSLQYQETQYF. CDR3 nucleotides: TGTGCCAGCTCACTCCAATACCAAGAGACCCAGTACTTC.

The V call is TRBV27, the J call TRBJ2-5; TRBD2 agrees at 13 bases. Per the germline V gene, CDR1 is MNHEY and CDR2 is SMNVEV (reference sequence). The CDR3 has 15 amino acids. The V gene end was trimmed by 6 bases and the J gene end by 5 bases; junction bases not matched to a gene: 6. The CDR3 reads CASRSGTSGMETQYF. The CDR3 nucleotides are TGTGCCAGCAGAAGCGGGACTAGCGGGATGGAGACCCAGTACTTC.

The chain joins TRBV6-5 to TRBJ1-2; a weak D match, TRBD1 (6 bases). Trimming shortened V by 6 bases and J by 10 bases, and 12 bases separated the two germline ends. CDR1 and CDR2 (germline): MNHEY, SVGAGI. CDR3 length equals 11 residues. The CDR3 bases are TGTGCCAGCAGGTACAGGGAAGTCTACACCTTC. This encodes CASRYREVYTF.

The V and J genes are TRBV6-5 and TRBJ2-3; D gene uncertain. With 5 bases removed from V and 2 bases from J, the gap between germline ends came to 14 bases. This CDR3 is 15 amino acids long. Germline CDR1 reads MNHEY; CDR2 reads SVGAGI. CDR3 amino acids: CASSPRTPPTDTQYF. The CDR3 DNA reads TGTGCCAGCAGTCCCCGGACCCCACCCACAGATACGCAGTATTTT.

The rearrangement links TRBV5-4 to TRBJ1-3, with unresolved D. V lost 0 bases and J 0 bases, leaving 7 bases between the germline ends. Germline V gene data show CDR1 as SGHNT and CDR2 as YYREEE (reference sequence). CDR3 length: 15 residues. As DNA, the CDR3 is TGTGCCAGCAGCTTGGGTTCGAGCTCTGGAAACACCATATATTTT. It is translated as CASSLGSSSGNTIYF.

This clone occurred once. V usage is TRBV28 and J usage is TRBJ2-7; D tentatively reads TRBD1 or TRBD2 (5 bases each). The CDR3 covers 14 residues. Germline-derived CDR1 and CDR2 are MDHEN and SYDVKM. Trimming pared 6 bases from V and 9 bases from J, leaving 21 bases between. The CDR3 DNA sequence: TGTGCCAGCAGCTCTACTAGGGACGGGGTAAGGCAGTACTTC. It is translated as CASSSTRDGVRQYF.

This chain joins TRBV19 and TRBJ2-7; D possibly matches TRBD1 or TRBD2 (6 bases each). The CDR3 has 14 amino acids. The germline gives CDR1 LNHDA, CDR2 SQIVND (reference sequence). Deletions cut 2 bases from V and 0 bases from J, with 8 bases between. The DNA for the CDR3 is TGTGCCAGTAGTATAAAGGGGGGCTCCTACGAGCAGTACTTC. This gives the protein CASSIKGGSYEQYF.

The chain is built from TRBV5-4 and TRBJ2-5; D call uncertain. This CDR3 is built from 14 residues. Trimming cost V 2 bases and J 1 base, with 9 bases left between them. From germline, CDR1 is SGHNT and CDR2 YYREEE (reference sequence). This CDR3 is CASSFPDRQETQYF. The CDR3 region has the DNA TGTGCCAGCAGCTTCCCAGATCGCCAAGAGACCCAGTACTTC.

The chain's CDR3 is CASSPWTSGTDTQYF. The CDR3 nucleotides are TGTGCCAGCAGTCCCTGGACTAGCGGCACAGATACGCAGTATTTT. The rearrangement joins TRBV6-5 to TRBJ2-3, with TRBD2 identical over 9 bases. Germline V gene lookup returns CDR1 MNHEY and CDR2 SVGAGI. The V segment lost 5 bases and the J segment 1 base; nucleotides outside the gene matches: 4. CDR3 length equals 15 residues.

This chain joins TRBV2 and TRBJ2-1; 8 positions agree with TRBD1. The CDR3 consists of 14 residues. Germline V CDR1 and CDR2: SNHLY, FYNNEI. The junction had 5 bases not matched to a gene; V was cut back by 4 bases and J by 6 bases. CDR3: CASSAWTGSNEQFF. CDR3 sequence (DNA): TGTGCCAGCAGTGCCTGGACAGGGAGCAATGAGCAGTTCTTC.

The chain is built from TRBV15 and TRBJ2-5; D is ambiguous. This CDR3 comprises 13 residues. Germline V gene sequence: CDR1 LNHNV, CDR2 YYDKDF (reference sequence). V was pared by 7 bases and J by 0 bases, with 9 bases between. This chain's CDR3 is CATTTAYQETQYF. CDR3 nucleotide sequence: TGTGCCACCACTACTGCGTACCAAGAGACCCAGTACTTC.

Concerning this clone: This same CDR3 is encoded by further DNA sequences in the sample. CDR3 in amino acids: CASSLGTNTEAFF. The CDR3 DNA is TGTGCCAGCAGCTTGGGTACGAACACTGAAGCTTTCTTT. The chain recombines TRBV5-4 with TRBJ1-1; D is ambiguous. Germline lookup yields CDR1 SGHNT and CDR2 YYREEE (reference sequence). Trimming removed 0 bases at V and 1 base at J, with 4 bases between. There are 13 residues in the CDR3.

Written as DNA, the CDR3 is TGTGCCAGCAGACCGGGACAGGGTGACTATGGCTACACCTTC. It encodes CASRPGQGDYGYTF. This chain connects TRBV6-6 to TRBJ1-2; 9 nucleotides align to TRBD1. From germline, CDR1 is MNHNY and CDR2 SVGAGI (reference sequence). CDR3 length equals 14 residues. V lost 6 bases, J lost 3 bases, and 5 bases stayed unmatched.

J is TRBJ1-5 and V is TRBV6-1; possibly TRBD1 for D (6 bases). The germline V gene encodes CDR1 MNHNS and CDR2 SASEGT. CDR3 length: 15 amino acids. V lost 2 bases and J 2 bases, leaving 10 bases between the germline ends. The CDR3 sequence is CASSELGGGNQPQHF. CDR3 DNA: TGTGCCAGCAGTGAACTGGGGGGCGGCAATCAGCCCCAGCATTTT.

The V call is TRBV29-1, the J call TRBJ1-1, with a possible D match to TRBD1 (6 bases). V dropped 7 bases and J dropped 1 base, with 13 bases sitting between them. The CDR3 spans 13 residues. Germline V CDR1 and CDR2: SQVTM, ANQGSEA. The DNA for the CDR3 is TGCAGCGCCGGACAGAAAAAGAACACTGAAGCTTTCTTT. Translated, it gives CSAGQKKNTEAFF.

This clone is a singleton in its sample. The V gene is TRBV27, the J gene TRBJ1-5, with D possibly being TRBD1 (5 bases). Trimming cost V 1 base and J 7 bases, with 11 bases left between them. Germline V gene sequence: CDR1 MNHEY, CDR2 SMNVEV (reference sequence). This CDR3 is built from 14 residues. DNA of the CDR3: TGTGCCAGCAGTTTATTGCTGGGGGGGCAGCCCCAGCATTTT. It is translated as CASSLLLGGQPQHF.